The clone carrying this T cell receptor (beta chain) was observed a handful of times. Other DNA sequences in the same sample also yield this CDR3. Frozen PBMC stocks contributed 2 to 2.5 micrograms of genomic DNA to the TCR beta libraries. CDR3 size: 11 residues. Trimming pared 0 bases from V and 5 bases from J, leaving 4 bases between. Germline lookup yields CDR1 GTSNPN and CDR2 SVGIG (reference sequence). Investigators sought sequencing depths of between 1 in 200,000 and 1 in 1 million T cells. Sequenced by immunoSEQ multiplex PCR; TCRdb stores in-frame clones only, minus some. The table lists approximately 150,000 clones, 70% to 80% of them singletons. This entry comes from a study of cytotoxic CD8 clonotypes in ibrutinib-treated CLL. As for the study in general: Investigators reported about 25 partial and 2 complete responses; after median around 6 years, about 15 patients remained remitted and roughly twelve progressed.

The chain is built from TRBV30 and TRBJ2-5; D gene uncertain. This clonotype was obtained from a human donor with chronic lymphocytic leukemia. The sequences come from PBMCs, collected after 12 months of ibrutinib treatment. CDR3 amino acids: CAWSVSETQYF. The CDR3 DNA is TGTGCCTGGAGTGTAAGTGAGACCCAGTACTTC.